This T cell receptor (beta chain) originates from a study of blood T cell repertoires in COVID-19. On the study more broadly: The United States, Italy and Spain were the sources of the acute and convalescent COVID-19 samples.

The CDR3 is 16 amino acids. V was trimmed by 2 bases and J by 0 bases, leaving 8 bases between them. Germline V lookup: CDR1 SEHNR, CDR2 FQNEAQ (reference sequence). Assay: immunoSEQ multiplex PCR; the TCRdb copy retains only in-frame clones and omits some. The table lists about 200,000 clones, more than 70% of them singletons. The V call is TRBV7-9, the J call TRBJ1-6; D is unclear. Sequences were obtained from peripheral blood. The receptor's source is a man in his forties with active or convalescent COVID-19. The CDR3 DNA is TGTGCCAGCAGCTTATCCCGGAGCTCCTATAATTCACCCCTCCACTTT. Amino acids: CASSLSRSSYNSPLHF.